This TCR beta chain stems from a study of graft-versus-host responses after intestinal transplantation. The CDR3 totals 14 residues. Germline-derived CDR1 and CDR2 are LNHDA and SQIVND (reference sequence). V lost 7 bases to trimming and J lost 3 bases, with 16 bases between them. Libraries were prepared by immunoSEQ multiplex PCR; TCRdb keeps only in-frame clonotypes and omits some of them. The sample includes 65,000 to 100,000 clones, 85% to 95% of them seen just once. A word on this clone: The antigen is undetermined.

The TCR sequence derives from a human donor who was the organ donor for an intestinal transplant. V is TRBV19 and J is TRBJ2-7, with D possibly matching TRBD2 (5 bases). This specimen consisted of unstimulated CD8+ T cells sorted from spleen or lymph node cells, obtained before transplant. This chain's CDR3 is CASTAGSGNYEQYF. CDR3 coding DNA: TGTGCCAGTACAGCCGGGTCGGGGAACTACGAGCAGTACTTC.